This TCR beta chain was documented in a study of radiation and T cells in renal cell carcinoma. To note about this clone: Its specificity is not known.

Findings and limits, study-wide: In blood, top tumor clones expanded by 2 weeks, shrinking by 4. Pretreatment tumor biopsies were lacking, so baseline clonotypes are unknown.

Time point of the sample: baseline pretreatment blood. Stated treatment: 15 Gy SBRT to primary tumor, nephrectomy 4 weeks later. Data came from immunoSEQ multiplex PCR; TCRdb stores just in-frame clones and leaves some out. The repertoire consists of about 91,000 clones, with over 75% occurring once and the leading ten covering around 6.7%. This CDR3 contains 14 residues. Germline values: CDR1 WNHNN, CDR2 SYGVQD (reference sequence). V lost 6 bases and J 9 bases, leaving 18 bases between the germline ends. This clonotype was obtained from a man between 60 and 70 years old with renal cell carcinoma. The specimen comprised blood, sampled from a patient whose treatment included radiotherapy and nephrectomy. The rearrangement joins TRBV10-1 to TRBJ2-1; D is perhaps TRBD1 (6 bases). In DNA form, the CDR3 reads TGCGCCAGCAGAGCAGGGGAAACCGGGACTGAGCAGTTCTTC. Its translation: CASRAGETGTEQFF.